The 16 T cell receptor beta chains presented below share a single source sample, sequenced in a study of a mutant IDH1 vaccine in newly diagnosed glioma. Libraries were prepared by immunoSEQ multiplex PCR; TCRdb keeps only in-frame clonotypes and omits some of them. In the table there are roughly 130,000 clones, about four fifths of which are singletons. Stated time point: week 11, during vaccination. Vaccinated patients received 300 ug of mutant IDH1 20-mer peptide per dose, with topical imiquimod. Their target antigens are unknown. The source was PBMCs, collected from a glioma patient whose treatment included an IDH1 peptide vaccine. The receptors here all came from a man in his forties with glioma.

The V call is TRBV4-3, the J call TRBJ2-1, with 12 bases aligning to TRBD2. The ends lost 1 base at V and 7 bases at J; junction bases unmatched: 5. Germline V gene data show CDR1 as LGHNA and CDR2 as YSLEER. The CDR3 has 16 amino acids. CDR3 region: CASSQAGLAGGNEQFF. The CDR3 nucleotides read TGCGCCAGCAGCCAAGCTGGGCTAGCGGGGGGGAATGAGCAGTTCTTC.

The CDR3 nucleotides are TGTGCCAGTAGGCCATACTCCTCACAGGGTTCCTACGAGCAGTACTTC. Translated, it gives CASRPYSSQGSYEQYF. The rearrangement links TRBV19 to TRBJ2-7, with D perhaps matching TRBD1 (6 bases). The germline V gene has CDR1 LNHDA and CDR2 SQIVND (reference sequence). The CDR3 spans 16 residues. V lost 6 bases and J 1 base, leaving 19 bases between the germline ends. The full variable domain, rest sourced from reference TRBV19 and TRBJ2-7, is DGGITQSPKYLFRKEGQNVTLSCEQNLNHDAMYWYRQDPGQGLRLIYYSQIVNDFQKGDIAEGYSVSREKKESFPLTVTSAQKNPTAFYLCASRPYSSQGSYEQYFGPGTRLTVT.

The chain recombines TRBV27 with TRBJ1-2; D unclear. The CDR3 loop spans 15 amino acids. V was pared by 2 bases and J by 0 bases, with 10 bases between. Germline values: CDR1 MNHEY, CDR2 SMNVEV (reference sequence). CDR3 protein: CASSLSLPANYGYTF. CDR3 sequence (DNA): TGTGCCAGCAGTTTAAGTCTCCCAGCTAACTATGGCTACACCTTC.

On this clone: Sequence at one end of the junction differs from germline and may be a read error. The same CDR3 arises from other DNA sequences in this sample as well. The genes are TRBV7-7 and TRBJ2-7, with 10 bases fitting TRBD1. CDR1 is SSHAT, CDR2 FNYEAQ, per germline (reference sequence). The CDR3 covers 14 residues. CDR3: CASSPGQGSREQYF. In DNA, the CDR3 is TGTGCTAGCAGCCCGGGACAGGGGAGTCGGGAGCAGTACTTC. Full variable domain (remainder filled in from reference TRBV7-7 and TRBJ2-7): GAGVSQSPRYKVTKRGQDVTLRCDPISSHATLYWYQQALGQGPEFLTYFNYEAQPDKSGLPSDRFSAERPEGSISTLTIQRTEQRDSAMYRCASSPGQGSREQYFGPGTRLTVT.

The chain recombines TRBV11-2 with TRBJ2-7; D gene unclear. V was pared by 4 bases and J by 3 bases, with 10 bases between. The CDR3 totals 13 residues. CDR1 is SGHAT, CDR2 FQNNGV, per germline. The CDR3 loop reads CASSSRRFYEQYF. The CDR3 nucleotides read TGTGCCAGCAGCTCCCGCCGGTTCTACGAGCAGTACTTC.

This clone has only a few counts. The rearrangement links TRBV9 to TRBJ1-1; TRBD1 aligns across 7 bases. The junction had 13 bases not matched to a gene; V was cut back by 2 bases and J by 0 bases. The CDR3 extends over 18 amino acids. Germline assignment: CDR1 SGDLS and CDR2 YYNGEE. CDR3 bases: TGTGCCAGCAGCGTGGAACTCGGACAGGAAAATTTGAACACTGAAGCTTTCTTT. This sequence encodes CASSVELGQENLNTEAFF.

The chain is built from TRBV7-3 and TRBJ2-3, with 8 bases that match TRBD1. V gave up 4 bases and J gave up 9 bases; unmatched junction bases: 12. Germline V gives CDR1 SGHTA, CDR2 FQGTGA. CDR3 length: 15 amino acids. The CDR3 spells CASSSGTGGIMTQYF. CDR3 nucleotide sequence: TGTGCCAGCAGCTCCGGGACAGGTGGAATAATGACGCAGTATTTT.

This chain joins TRBV28 and TRBJ2-7, with D possibly TRBD2 on 5 matching bases. Germline V gives CDR1 MDHEN, CDR2 SYDVKM. There are 13 residues in the CDR3. The V and J ends lost 8 bases and 3 bases respectively, with 14 bases between them. CDR3 bases: TGTGCCAGCTCCCTGAGTGAGGGCTACGAGCAGTACTTC. Translated: CASSLSEGYEQYF.

The chain is built from TRBV5-4 and TRBJ2-7, with D possibly being TRBD1 (6 bases). The CDR3 loop spans 14 amino acids. Trimming cost V 1 base and J 5 bases, with 13 bases left between them. Germline V gene lookup returns CDR1 SGHNT and CDR2 YYREEE (reference sequence). The CDR3 spells CASSLNNRAHEQYF. DNA for the CDR3: TGTGCCAGCAGCTTGAATAACAGGGCCCACGAGCAGTACTTC.

Notes on this clone: Sequence at one end of the junction differs from germline and may be a read error. The rearrangement uses TRBV4-3 and TRBJ2-5, with D perhaps TRBD1 (5 bases). CDR3 length: 16 amino acids. The germline V gene encodes CDR1 LGHNA and CDR2 YSLEER. This chain's CDR3 is CASSQEYSRAQGTQYF. DNA of the CDR3: TGCGCCAGCAGCCAAGAGTACTCCAGGGCGCAAGGGACCCAGTACTTC.

The chain employs TRBV29-1 and TRBJ2-2; TRBD1 matches at 7 bases. This CDR3 has 13 residues. J lost 1 base, V lost 7 bases, and 3 bases had no gene match. Germline CDR1 reads SQVTM; CDR2 reads ANQGSEA. CDR3 amino acids: CSGGQVNTGELFF. The CDR3 DNA sequence: TGCAGCGGTGGACAGGTGAACACCGGGGAGCTGTTTTTT.

This clone was picked up one time. The chain uses TRBV27 and TRBJ1-2; the D gene is possibly TRBD1 (6 bases). This CDR3 is built from 13 residues. Trimming took 5 bases from V and 4 from J, leaving 11 bases between them. Germline CDR1 MNHEY, CDR2 SMNVEV (reference sequence). The CDR3 DNA follows: TGTGCCAGCAGTAGAGGACAGTCCTATGGCTACACCTTC. This codes for CASSRGQSYGYTF.

V is TRBV2 and J is TRBJ1-2; D uncertain. From germline, CDR1 is SNHLY and CDR2 FYNNEI. The CDR3 sequence is 9 residues long. V lost 7 bases to trimming and J lost 13 bases, with 10 bases between them. The CDR3 DNA follows: TGTGCCAGCAATCCCCCCCTCACCTTC. It is translated as CASNPPLTF.

The rearrangement links TRBV5-4 to TRBJ2-3; D possibly corresponds to TRBD1 (5 bases). This CDR3 is built from 16 residues. CDR1 SGHNT and CDR2 YYREEE come from the germline V gene (reference sequence). V lost 3 bases to trimming and J lost 6 bases, with 20 bases between them. The CDR3 region has the DNA TGTGCCAGCAGCTCTGGCAGACAGTTTGGGGTCGATACGCAGTATTTT. The encoded protein is CASSSGRQFGVDTQYF. The full variable domain, with the rest looked up from reference TRBV5-4 and TRBJ2-3, is ETGVTQSPTHLIKTRGQQVTLRCSSQSGHNTVSWYQQALGQGPQFIFQYYREEENGRGNFPPRFSGLQFPNYSSELNVNALELDDSALYLCASSSGRQFGVDTQYFGPGTRLTVL.

The CDR3 DNA sequence: TGTGCCATAACGGAGCGGGAGGGCCCAGAGACCCAGTACTTC. This sequence encodes CAITEREGPETQYF. This chain joins TRBV7-9 and TRBJ2-5; 10 nucleotides match TRBD2. CDR3 length equals 14 residues. J lost 4 bases, V lost 10 bases, and 9 bases had no gene match. The germline V gene encodes CDR1 SEHNR and CDR2 FQNEAQ (reference sequence). Using reference TRBV7-9 and TRBJ2-5 for the parts outside the CDR3, the full variable domain is DTGVSQNPRHKITKRGQNVTFRCDPISEHNRLYWYRQTLGQGPEFLTYFQNEAQLEKSRLLSDRFSAERPKGSFSTLEIQRTEQGDSAMYLCAITEREGPETQYFGPGTRLLVL.

J is TRBJ2-7 and V is TRBV2, with 7 bases fitting TRBD2. Germline assignment: CDR1 SNHLY and CDR2 FYNNEI. V was pared by 5 bases and J by 6 bases, with 10 bases of the junction left unmatched. CDR3 length: 14 amino acids. The CDR3 DNA follows: TGTGCCAGCAGTCCGGGCGGTCCGGGGGGCGAGCAGTACTTC. Translated, it gives CASSPGGPGGEQYF.